This T cell receptor beta chain was sequenced during a study of identical twins. Overall study findings and caveats: Twin pairs had excess sharing that was weaker in beta out-of-frame sequences.

Turning to this clonotype: Its antigen remains unknown.

TCRdb processed the 5' RACE reads anew with MiXCR; each CDR3 protein has one entry. The table includes 1.5 million to 2 million distinct CDR3 sequences, around 33% detected once. Germline V lookup: CDR1 MNHNS, CDR2 SASEGT. This CDR3 is 15 amino acids long. V was clipped by 4 bases and J by 2 bases, with 12 bases between them. This sequence originates from a newborn girl in good health. The sequencing input was cord blood. The V gene is TRBV6-1, the J gene TRBJ1-5; D might be TRBD1 (5 bases). The CDR3 spells CASSGNRYRNQPQHF. Written as DNA, the CDR3 is TGTGCCAGCAGTGGAAACAGGTACCGCAATCAGCCCCAGCATTTT.